Described below is a single TCR beta chain sequence and its context. Its target is unknown. This record belongs to a study of identical twins. Unmatched junction bases numbered 7, after V lost 6 bases and J lost 0 bases. There are 15 residues in the CDR3. Germline V gene lookup returns CDR1 DFQATT and CDR2 SNEGSKA (reference sequence). General observations from the study: Part of the zero-insertion signal could reflect confounding by invariant MAIT and iNKT cells. In monozygotic twins, models underestimated the sharing of out-of-frame TCR alpha.

TCRdb reanalysed the 5' RACE reads using MiXCR and keeps one entry per CDR3 protein. The sample has approximately 500,000 distinct CDR3 sequences, around 24% seen once; the top ten hold just under 3%. This same sample was also part of a study on T cells expressing NK-cell markers. That study adds: The study found dominant NKG2C+ clonotypes at about 1.0-7.5% of CD8+ T cells in about six donors. The CD3+CD56-NKG2C+ fraction was also led by these clonotypes in a few donors.

This clonotype originated in a woman between 18 and 29 years old in good health. This chain uses TRBV20-1 with TRBJ1-5; 8 bases are shared with TRBD1. The sample consisted of CD4+ T cells sorted from blood. CDR3 loop: CSALQGGYSNQPQHF. For the CDR3, the DNA is TGCAGTGCCCTACAGGGGGGTTATAGCAATCAGCCCCAGCATTTT.